Listed here are 3 T cell receptor beta chains from one sample, sequenced in a study of blood T cell repertoires in COVID-19. Sequencing used immunoSEQ multiplex PCR; TCRdb keeps in-frame clones, though not all of them. The sample has 150,000 to 200,000 clones, around nine tenths seen once. The specimen was peripheral blood. These receptor sequences come from a man aged 65-85 years with active or convalescent COVID-19.

CDR3 in amino acids: CASSTAAPYEQYF. The CDR3 DNA reads TGTGCCAGCAGTACAGCCGCTCCCTACGAGCAGTACTTC. This chain links TRBV28 with TRBJ2-7, with no clear D. The CDR3 is made up of 13 amino acids. V lost 5 bases and J 2 bases, leaving 10 bases between the germline ends. Germline CDR1 reads MDHEN; CDR2 reads SYDVKM. Together with reference TRBV28 and TRBJ2-7, the CDR3 gives the full variable domain: DVKVTQSSRYLVKRTGEKVFLECVQDMDHENMFWYRQDPGLGLRLIYFSYDVKMKEKGDIPEGYSVSREKKERFSLILESASTNQTSMYLCASSTAAPYEQYFGPGTRLTVT.

This rearrangement joins TRBV5-6 to TRBJ1-1; no firm D call. The germline V gene has CDR1 SGHDT and CDR2 YYEEEE. The CDR3 runs to 15 residues. V lost 0 bases, J lost 5 bases, and 14 bases lay in between. CDR3 in amino acids: CASSLVSGMRTEAFF. The CDR3 DNA reads as TGTGCCAGCAGCTTGGTTTCGGGGATGAGGACTGAAGCTTTCTTT.

The sample holds one count of this clone. This sequence joins TRBV2 and TRBJ2-1, with TRBD2 matching over 10 bases. The CDR3 is 16 amino acids. Germline V gene sequence: CDR1 SNHLY, CDR2 FYNNEI. V lost 10 bases, J lost 1 base, and 10 bases stayed unmatched. The CDR3 protein is CANRPRTSGSYNEQFF. DNA for the CDR3: TGTGCCAACCGCCCTAGGACTAGCGGATCCTACAATGAGCAGTTCTTC.